This is a list of T cell receptor beta chains from one sample in a study of T cell responses to AZD1222 COVID-19 vaccine. Sequenced by immunoSEQ multiplex PCR; TCRdb stores in-frame clones only, minus some. The data hold over 150,000 clones, with roughly 92% observed a single time. The specimen comprised peripheral blood, sampled 28 days after the second AZD1222 dose. The receptors shown here come from an adult who received the AZD1222 COVID-19 vaccine. The CDR3 runs from the conserved cysteine through the conserved F or W. D genes are given only for firm matches. Size is stated for part of the rows, as once, few or many counts, or as a class when the clone is expanded.

j_gene | v_gene | abundance | d_gene | CDR3aa | CDR3nt
TRBJ1-4 | TRBV3-1/TRBV3-2 | once | - | CASSQRRGLSEKLFF | TGTGCCAGCAGCCAAAGGAGGGGACTATCGGAAAAACTGTTTTTT
TRBJ1-1 | TRBV11-1 | - | TRBD1 | CASSPGTGGTEAFF | TGTGCCAGCAGCCCTGGGACAGGGGGCACTGAAGCTTTCTTT
TRBJ1-1 | TRBV6-5 | - | - | CASSLDGRTEAFF | TGTGCCAGCAGCTTAGATGGAAGGACTGAAGCTTTCTTT
TRBJ2-5 | TRBV19 | - | - | CASATGDKETQYF | TGTGCCAGTGCGACAGGTGATAAGGAGACCCAGTACTTC
TRBJ1-1 | TRBV7-8 | - | - | CASSLNTEAFF | TGTGCCAGCAGCCTAAACACTGAAGCTTTCTTT
TRBJ1-3 | TRBV5-1 | - | - | CASSLNPGTNSGNTIYF | TGCGCCAGCAGCTTAAACCCGGGCACTAACTCTGGAAACACCATATATTTT
TRBJ1-2 | TRBV3-1/TRBV3-2 | - | - | CASSPSRTIYGYTF | TGTGCCAGCAGCCCCTCCCGGACCATCTATGGCTACACCTTC
TRBJ2-2 | TRBV7-9 | - | - | CASSWATRELFF | TGTGCCAGCAGCTGGGCTACCAGAGAGCTGTTTTTT
TRBJ1-5 | TRBV6-2/TRBV6-3 | - | - | CASSPPFNQPQHF | TGTGCCAGCAGTCCCCCCTTCAATCAGCCCCAGCATTTT
TRBJ1-1 | TRBV5-8 | - | TRBD1 | CASSFPGQQNTEAFF | TGTGCCAGCAGCTTTCCGGGACAGCAGAACACTGAAGCTTTCTTT
TRBJ2-2 | TRBV9 | - | - | CASGSSTGELFF | TGTGCCAGCGGTTCAAGTACCGGGGAGCTGTTTTTT
TRBJ1-1 | TRBV7-8 | - | TRBD1 | CASSSSPGTANTEAFF | TGTGCCAGCAGCTCTTCACCCGGGACAGCTAACACTGAAGCTTTCTTT
TRBJ2-1 | TRBV6-5 | - | - | CASSYSVGGPYEQFF | TGTGCCAGCAGTTACTCTGTGGGGGGGCCCTATGAGCAGTTCTTC
TRBJ1-1 | TRBV27 | - | - | CASSLDPGGSDTEAFF | TGTGCCAGCAGTTTGGACCCCGGGGGGTCGGACACTGAAGCTTTCTTT
TRBJ1-1 | TRBV5-6 | once | - | CASSFGRGLAEAFF | TGTGCCAGCAGCTTTGGCAGGGGACTCGCTGAAGCTTTCTTT
TRBJ1-4 | TRBV9 | - | - | CASSAGQTEKLFF | TGTGCCAGCAGCGCCGGACAGACCGAAAAACTGTTTTTT
TRBJ1-6 | TRBV7-2 | - | - | CASSLRQADNSPLHF | TGTGCCAGCAGCTTAAGACAGGCAGATAATTCACCCCTCCACTTT
TRBJ1-2 | TRBV5-4 | - | TRBD1 | CASSPGTANYGYTF | TGTGCCAGCAGCCCCGGGACAGCTAACTATGGCTACACCTTC
TRBJ1-2 | TRBV15 | - | TRBD1 | CATSGKGTGYKDYGYTF | TGTGCCACCAGCGGGAAGGGGACAGGGTATAAGGACTATGGCTACACCTTC
TRBJ1-1 | TRBV7-9 | - | TRBD1 | CATRDRPHTEAFF | TGTGCCACCCGGGACAGGCCTCACACTGAAGCTTTCTTT
TRBJ1-4 | TRBV19 | - | - | CASTGDSDYATNEKLFF | TGTGCCAGTACGGGCGACAGCGATTATGCAACTAATGAAAAACTGTTTTTT
TRBJ1-2 | TRBV6-2/TRBV6-3 | - | TRBD1 | CASSYFPPGQVYGYTF | TGTGCCAGCAGTTACTTCCCTCCGGGACAGGTCTATGGCTACACCTTC
TRBJ2-7 | TRBV6-5 | - | TRBD1 | CASRTGVTYEQYF | TGTGCCAGCAGGACAGGGGTGACCTACGAGCAGTACTTC
TRBJ2-1 | TRBV9 | - | - | CASRQDGNEQFF | TGTGCCAGCAGACAAGATGGGAATGAGCAGTTCTTC
TRBJ1-4 | TRBV6-5 | - | - | CASNGQINEKLFF | TGTGCCAGCAACGGACAGATTAATGAAAAACTGTTTTTT
TRBJ2-3 | TRBV5-4 | - | - | CASSLQRPGTDTQYF | TGTGCCAGCAGCTTACAGCGTCCTGGCACAGATACGCAGTATTTT
TRBJ1-1 | TRBV11-2 | - | TRBD1 | CASSFLQGVTEAFF | TGTGCCAGCAGCTTCTTACAGGGGGTAACTGAAGCTTTCTTT
TRBJ1-5 | TRBV5-1 | - | - | CASSSGAGENQPQHF | TGCGCCAGCAGCTCCGGGGCGGGGGAGAATCAGCCCCAGCATTTT
TRBJ1-1 | TRBV10-3 | few | - | CAISESENTEAFF | TGTGCCATCAGTGAGTCAGAGAACACTGAAGCTTTCTTT
TRBJ2-3 | TRBV6-6 | - | - | CATTSTLTRDTQYF | TGTGCCACCACTTCAACACTGACCCGAGATACGCAGTATTTT
TRBJ2-3 | TRBV7-3 | - | - | CASSLISESTDTQYF | TGTGCCAGCAGCTTAATCAGCGAGAGCACAGATACGCAGTATTTT
TRBJ1-2 | TRBV7-3 | - | - | CASSPGDNYGYTF | TGTGCCAGCAGCCCAGGGGACAACTATGGCTACACCTTC
TRBJ1-1 | TRBV18 | - | TRBD1 | CASSQTGGVEAFF | TGTGCCAGCTCACAGACAGGGGGGGTGGAAGCTTTCTTT
TRBJ1-4 | TRBV6-1 | - | - | CASSESSWTALNEKLFF | TGTGCCAGCAGTGAATCAAGCTGGACAGCTCTTAATGAAAAACTGTTTTTT
TRBJ1-6 | TRBV5-1 | - | - | CASSLAAVGNSPLHF | TGCGCCAGCAGCTTGGCCGCAGTAGGAAATTCACCCCTCCACTTT
TRBJ1-2 | TRBV7-2 | once | - | CASSLESMAGPYGYTF | TGTGCCAGCAGCTTAGAATCAATGGCAGGCCCCTATGGCTACACCTTC
TRBJ2-3 | TRBV6-2/TRBV6-3 | - | - | CASSYSEGQYF | TGTGCCAGCAGTTACTCCGAGGGGCAGTATTTT
TRBJ1-1 | TRBV5-4 | - | TRBD1 | CASSRPGTGADTEAFF | TGTGCCAGCAGCCGTCCCGGGACAGGGGCCGACACTGAAGCTTTCTTT
TRBJ2-2 | TRBV7-9 | - | - | CASSLVGLTGELFF | TGTGCCAGCAGCTTAGTAGGGCTCACCGGGGAGCTGTTTTTT
TRBJ1-1 | TRBV28 | - | - | CASSPGDGHPETFF | TGTGCCAGCAGTCCCGGGGACGGACATCCCGAAACTTTCTTT
TRBJ1-1 | TRBV7-3 | - | - | CASSLYSVMNTEAFF | TGTGCCAGCAGCTTATATTCCGTTATGAACACTGAAGCTTTCTTT
TRBJ1-5 | TRBV28 | - | - | CASSLLTGTQPQHF | TGTGCCAGCAGTCTGCTTACGGGCACTCAGCCCCAGCATTTT
TRBJ2-7 | TRBV27 | few | TRBD1 | CASSSVGTGGPYEQYF | TGTGCCAGCAGTTCCGTGGGGACAGGTGGCCCCTACGAGCAGTACTTC
TRBJ2-7 | TRBV2 | - | - | CASSDTRREQYF | TGTGCCAGCAGTGATACGAGGAGGGAGCAGTACTTC
TRBJ2-1 | TRBV18 | once | - | CASSPYGTNEQFF | TGTGCCAGCTCACCATATGGGACCAATGAGCAGTTCTTC
TRBJ2-2 | TRBV5-5 | - | - | CASTFTGELFF | TGTGCCAGCACCTTCACCGGGGAGCTGTTTTTT
TRBJ2-7 | TRBV7-9 | once | TRBD1 | CASSAPGQGAYEQYF | TGTGCCAGCAGCGCTCCGGGACAGGGGGCCTACGAGCAGTACTTC